The entry below gives a single T cell receptor beta chain sequence along with its context. Its antigen remains unknown. The data were obtained in a study of early stage breast cancer tumors. The study, taken as a whole, reports: Commonly generated sequences made up most enriched TCRB sequences shared between patients.

Profiling relied on immunoSEQ multiplex PCR, and the TCRdb table lists in-frame clones only, not all of them. The data contain tens of thousands of clones, more than 70% of them singletons. Sequencing was performed on blood. This TCR derives from a person in their 40s with breast cancer.

For the CDR3, the DNA is TGTGCCAGCAGTGCGCCCCGGGACTTCTATGGCTACACCTTC. It yields the protein CASSAPRDFYGYTF. J is TRBJ1-2 and V is TRBV6-1; D might be TRBD1 (5 bases). Germline CDR1 and CDR2: MNHNS and SASEGT. Trimming left V 4 bases short and J 4 bases short, with 13 bases between. There are 14 residues in the CDR3.